These 24 T cell receptor beta chains originate from one sample sequenced in a study of cytomegalovirus exposure and HLA in healthy donors. Clones were read by immunoSEQ multiplex PCR, and TCRdb kept only the in-frame ones, dropping some. The table records about 130,000 clones, under 90% of them present only once. The specimen was PBMCs. The receptor set was obtained from a man aged 25-40 years in good health and CMV-seronegative.

This clone showed up just a few times. The rearrangement links TRBV4-2 to TRBJ1-1; 10 bases align to TRBD1. Germline CDR1 is LGHNA and CDR2 is YNFKEQ. V dropped 3 bases and J dropped 7; count of bases not matched to a gene: 5. The CDR3 contains 14 residues. The CDR3 region is CASSHPTGGIEAFF. CDR3 nucleotides: TGTGCCAGCAGCCATCCGACAGGGGGCATTGAAGCTTTCTTT.

The CDR3 sequence is CASSYMVGGYGYTF. The CDR3 DNA is TGTGCCAGCAGTTATATGGTAGGGGGCTATGGCTACACCTTC. The rearrangement joins TRBV6-5 to TRBJ1-2; maybe TRBD1 (6 bases). V was cut by 3 bases and J by 4 bases, with 12 bases left in between. Germline loops: CDR1 MNHEY, CDR2 SVGAGI. The CDR3 length is 14 residues.

The chain couples TRBV2 to TRBJ1-5, with 7 bases matching TRBD1. This CDR3 is built from 17 residues. Per the germline V gene, CDR1 is SNHLY and CDR2 is FYNNEI. After removal of 3 bases from V and 0 bases from J, the junction contained 8 bases not matched to a gene. The CDR3 reads CASSDKQGMNSNQPQHF. CDR3 nucleotide sequence: TGTGCCAGCAGTGACAAACAGGGGATGAATAGCAATCAGCCCCAGCATTTT. The variable domain in full, completed from reference TRBV2 and TRBJ1-5, reads EPEVTQTPSHQVTQMGQEVILRCVPISNHLYFYWYRQILGQKVEFLVSFYNNEISEKSEIFDDQFSVERPDGSNFTLKIRSTKLEDSAMYFCASSDKQGMNSNQPQHFGDGTRLSIL.

The rearrangement uses TRBV27 and TRBJ2-2, with TRBD1 identical over 7 bases. V was pared by 7 bases and J by 6 bases, with 5 bases of the junction left unmatched. This CDR3 region has 13 residues. The germline V gene encodes CDR1 MNHEY and CDR2 SMNVEV (reference sequence). As DNA, the CDR3 is TGTGCCAGCACCCTGACAGGGTCCGGGGAGCTGTTTTTT. Protein: CASTLTGSGELFF.

The chain uses TRBV6-1 and TRBJ1-3, with TRBD1 as a possible D gene (6 bases). The CDR3 sequence is 16 residues long. Germline CDR1 MNHNS, CDR2 SASEGT. The ends were cut back, 3 bases at V and 2 bases at J, with 14 bases in the middle. The CDR3 region has the DNA TGTGCCAGCAGTGAGGGAGGGGGTGTAGCTGGAAACACCATATATTTT. It translates to CASSEGGGVAGNTIYF.

In this sample, this clone turned up once. The chain recombines TRBV5-1 with TRBJ2-1; 8 bases line up with TRBD1. The ends lost 0 bases at V and 8 bases at J; junction bases unmatched: 4. This CDR3 has 14 residues. The germline CDR1 and CDR2 sequences are SGHRS and YFSETQ. The CDR3 sequence is CASSLDQGAYEQFF. As DNA, the CDR3 is TGCGCCAGCAGCTTGGACCAGGGGGCCTATGAGCAGTTCTTC.

The gene calls are TRBV6-5 and TRBJ2-3; the match to TRBD2 covers 10 bases. Germline V gene lookup returns CDR1 MNHEY and CDR2 SVGAGI. Trimming removed 0 bases from V and 4 bases from J; junction bases left unmatched: 4. This CDR3 is built from 16 residues. CDR3 nucleotide sequence: TGTGCCAGCAGTTACTCTGTGCTAGCGGGAGCAGATACGCAGTATTTT. Translation gives CASSYSVLAGADTQYF.

The V call is TRBV4-1, the J call TRBJ1-5; TRBD1 is a possible D gene (6 bases). Trimming stripped 3 bases from V and 3 bases from J, with 12 bases between. The length of the CDR3 is 15 residues. Germline-derived CDR1 and CDR2 are MGHRA and YSYEKL. This CDR3 is CASSHGDTDNQPQHF. The DNA of the CDR3 is TGCGCCAGCAGCCACGGGGACACTGACAATCAGCCCCAGCATTTT.

The rearrangement uses TRBV29-1 and TRBJ2-1; 8 bases agree with TRBD1. The germline V gene encodes CDR1 SQVTM and CDR2 ANQGSEA. Trimming at V came to 4 bases and at J to 7 bases, leaving 9 bases not matched to a gene. There are 14 residues in the CDR3. CDR3 DNA sequence: TGCAGCGTTGGAACCCCAGGGGGCGGGAATGAGCAGTTCTTC. Translation: CSVGTPGGGNEQFF.

In nucleotides, the CDR3 is TGTGCCAGTAGCCCGACATTGGGCCTGTCCTACGAGCAGTACTTC. Amino acids: CASSPTLGLSYEQYF. This rearrangement joins TRBV19 to TRBJ2-7; no definite D call. V was shortened by 6 bases and J by 1 base, with 16 bases between the two germline ends. Germline CDR1 reads LNHDA; CDR2 reads SQIVND (reference sequence). The CDR3 length is 15 residues. Combining the CDR3 with reference TRBV19 and TRBJ2-7 gives the whole variable domain DGGITQSPKYLFRKEGQNVTLSCEQNLNHDAMYWYRQDPGQGLRLIYYSQIVNDFQKGDIAEGYSVSREKKESFPLTVTSAQKNPTAFYLCASSPTLGLSYEQYFGPGTRLTVT.

This chain uses TRBV28 with TRBJ2-1; 8 bases agree with TRBD1. This CDR3 comprises 15 residues. Germline-derived CDR1 and CDR2 are MDHEN and SYDVKM. V was pared by 5 bases and J by 1 base, with 4 bases of the junction left unmatched. The CDR3 reads CASSGTGRSYNEQFF. The CDR3 nucleotides are TGTGCCAGCAGTGGGACAGGCCGATCCTACAATGAGCAGTTCTTC.

The chain couples TRBV27 to TRBJ2-2, with 7 bases that match TRBD1. With V trimmed by 2 bases and J by 3 bases, 24 bases remained unmatched. This CDR3 contains 22 residues. CDR1 is MNHEY, CDR2 SMNVEV, per germline (reference sequence). CDR3 sequence (DNA): TGTGCCAGCAGTTTAATCGGGGCACCAGGACAGGTCCTTCTACCAGACACCGGGGAGCTGTTTTTT. It translates to CASSLIGAPGQVLLPDTGELFF.

The J gene is TRBJ1-3, the V gene TRBV6-6; D unresolved. The CDR3 length is 12 residues. In germline, CDR1 is MNHNY, CDR2 SVGAGI (reference sequence). The germline V and J ends were trimmed by 9 bases and 3 bases, with 9 bases remaining between them. CDR3 nucleotide sequence: TGTGCCAGTCGAGCCCTTGGAAACACCATATATTTT. This translates into CASRALGNTIYF.

V gene TRBV7-6 combines with J gene TRBJ2-7; possible D gene TRBD1, 5 bases. V gave up 2 bases and J gave up 1 base, with 9 bases separating them. CDR3 length equals 14 residues. The germline V gene has CDR1 SGHVS and CDR2 FNYEAQ. CDR3 residues: CASSLLDKSYEQYF. The DNA of the CDR3 is TGTGCCAGCAGCTTATTGGACAAGTCCTACGAGCAGTACTTC.

The DNA for the CDR3 is TGTGCCAGCAGTTACTGGCTACGGGACACCACTGAAGCTTTCTTT. It codes for CASSYWLRDTTEAFF. The chain joins TRBV6-5 to TRBJ1-1; D is perhaps TRBD1 (6 bases). Trimming took off 1 base at V and 4 bases at J, with 13 bases between the two ends. Germline V gene lookup returns CDR1 MNHEY and CDR2 SVGAGI. The CDR3 covers 15 residues.

The rearrangement joins TRBV5-4 to TRBJ2-7; 10 nucleotides agree with TRBD2. V lost 5 bases and J lost 0; bases outside the gene matches: 5. The CDR3 is 15 amino acids. Germline V lookup: CDR1 SGHNT, CDR2 YYREEE (reference sequence). As DNA, the CDR3 is TGTGCCAGCAGGAGCCGACTAGCGGGCTCCTACGAGCAGTACTTC. It translates to CASRSRLAGSYEQYF.

This clone was detected only once. The chain couples TRBV5-5 to TRBJ2-7, with D hard to call. The CDR3 has 17 amino acids. Germline lookup yields CDR1 SGHKS and CDR2 YYEKEE (reference sequence). V was cut by 0 bases and J by 5 bases, with 21 bases left in between. This CDR3 is CASSLGFERPRLDEQYF. CDR3 coding DNA: TGTGCCAGCAGCTTGGGATTTGAGCGTCCCCGCCTCGACGAGCAGTACTTC.

This chain links TRBV4-3 with TRBJ1-4; 9 bases fit TRBD1. The CDR3 loop spans 18 amino acids. Germline lookup yields CDR1 LGHNA and CDR2 YSLEER. Losses at the gene ends were 4 bases for V and 0 bases for J; bases not matched to a gene: 9. As DNA, the CDR3 is TGCGCCAGCAGCCGCGCAGGGACAGGGTCGGCAACTAATGAAAAACTGTTTTTT. This codes for CASSRAGTGSATNEKLFF.

The rearrangement joins TRBV19 to TRBJ1-2, with TRBD1 matching over 7 bases. The CDR3 consists of 15 residues. V lost 8 bases to trimming and J lost 6 bases; unmatched junction nucleotides: 15. CDR1 is LNHDA, CDR2 SQIVND, per germline (reference sequence). The CDR3 here is CASGGNRGLFHGYTF. CDR3 coding DNA: TGTGCCAGTGGCGGGAACAGGGGCCTATTCCATGGCTACACCTTC.

The rearrangement links TRBV6-6 to TRBJ1-1; the D gene is possibly TRBD1 (5 bases). Germline V gene data show CDR1 as MNHNY and CDR2 as SVGAGI (reference sequence). The CDR3 consists of 13 residues. V lost 11 bases and J 4 bases, leaving 17 bases between the germline ends. CDR3 loop: CAGKVGTGTEAFF. CDR3 nucleotide sequence: TGTGCCGGAAAAGTGGGGACTGGCACTGAAGCTTTCTTT.

The gene calls are TRBV9 and TRBJ2-7, with TRBD1 identical over 11 bases. The CDR3 length is 16 residues. V dropped 0 bases and J dropped 0; count of bases not matched to a gene: 2. Per germline, CDR1 SGDLS and CDR2 YYNGEE. CDR3 nucleotide sequence: TGTGCCAGCAGCGTAGAGGGGACAGGGGGCTCCTACGAGCAGTACTTC. It translates to CASSVEGTGGSYEQYF.

V is TRBV10-2 and J is TRBJ1-6; D remains ambiguous. CDR1 and CDR2 (germline): WSHSY, SAAADI. V was trimmed by 4 bases and J by 3 bases, leaving 10 bases between them. This CDR3 region has 15 residues. In DNA form, the CDR3 reads TGCGCCAGCAGTGGCAACAGTAACTATAATTCACCCCTCCACTTT. It is translated as CASSGNSNYNSPLHF.

The DNA of the CDR3 is TGTGCCAGTAGTATGGCCGTAAACACTGAAGCTTTCTTT. As protein: CASSMAVNTEAFF. The chain carries TRBV19 and TRBJ1-1; D gene uncertain. Trimming pared 3 bases from V and 2 bases from J, leaving 7 bases between. Germline values: CDR1 LNHDA, CDR2 SQIVND (reference sequence). The CDR3 contains 13 residues.

V usage is TRBV20-1 and J usage is TRBJ2-2; D gene ambiguous. The CDR3 sequence is 11 residues long. V was clipped by 5 bases and J by 3 bases, with 4 bases between them. Germline CDR1 and CDR2: DFQATT and SNEGSKA (reference sequence). The CDR3 coding sequence is TGCAGTGCTGAGGACACCGGGGAGCTGTTTTTT. Amino acid sequence: CSAEDTGELFF.